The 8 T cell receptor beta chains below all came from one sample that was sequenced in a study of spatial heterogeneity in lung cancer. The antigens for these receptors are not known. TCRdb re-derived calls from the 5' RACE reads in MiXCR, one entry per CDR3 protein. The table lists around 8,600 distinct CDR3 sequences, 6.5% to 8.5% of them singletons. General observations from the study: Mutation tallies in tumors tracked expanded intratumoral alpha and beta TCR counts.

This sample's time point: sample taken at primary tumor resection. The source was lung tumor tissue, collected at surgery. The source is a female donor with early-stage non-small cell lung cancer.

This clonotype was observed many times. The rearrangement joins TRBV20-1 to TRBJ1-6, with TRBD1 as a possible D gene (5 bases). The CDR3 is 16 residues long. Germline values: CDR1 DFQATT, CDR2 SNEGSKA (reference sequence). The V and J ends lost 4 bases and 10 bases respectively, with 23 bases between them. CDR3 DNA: TGCAGTGCTAATGAGGACGGAACGATTCGGGGGTCACCCCTCCACTTT. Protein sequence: CSANEDGTIRGSPLHF.

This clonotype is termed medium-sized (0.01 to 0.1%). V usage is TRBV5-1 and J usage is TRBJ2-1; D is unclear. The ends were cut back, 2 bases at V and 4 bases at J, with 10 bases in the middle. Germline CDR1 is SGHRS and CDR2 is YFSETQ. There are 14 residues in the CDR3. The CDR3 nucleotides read TGCGCCAGCAGCTTCGGGCAGAGATACAATGAGCAGTTCTTC. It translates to CASSFGQRYNEQFF.

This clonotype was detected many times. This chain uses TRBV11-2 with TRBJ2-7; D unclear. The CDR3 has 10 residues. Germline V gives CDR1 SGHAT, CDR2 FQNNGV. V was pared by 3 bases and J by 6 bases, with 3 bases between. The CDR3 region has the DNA TGTGCCAGCAGCTTGTTCGAGCAGTACTTC. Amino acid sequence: CASSLFEQYF.

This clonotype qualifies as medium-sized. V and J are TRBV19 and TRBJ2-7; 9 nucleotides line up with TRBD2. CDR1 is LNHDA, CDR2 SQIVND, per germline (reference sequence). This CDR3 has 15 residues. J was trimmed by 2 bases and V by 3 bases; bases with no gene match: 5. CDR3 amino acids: CASSIGSGGTYEQYF. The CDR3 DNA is TGTGCCAGTAGTATTGGTAGCGGGGGAACCTACGAGCAGTACTTC.

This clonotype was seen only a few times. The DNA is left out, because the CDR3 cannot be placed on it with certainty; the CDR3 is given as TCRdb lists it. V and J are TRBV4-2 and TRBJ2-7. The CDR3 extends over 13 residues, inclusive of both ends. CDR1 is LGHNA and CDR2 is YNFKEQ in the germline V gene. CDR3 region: CASSQDWGRGAYF.

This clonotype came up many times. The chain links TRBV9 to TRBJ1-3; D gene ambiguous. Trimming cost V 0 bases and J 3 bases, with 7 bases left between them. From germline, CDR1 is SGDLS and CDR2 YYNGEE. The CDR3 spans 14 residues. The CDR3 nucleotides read TGTGCCAGCAGCGTAGACCCAGATGGAAACACCATATATTTT. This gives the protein CASSVDPDGNTIYF.

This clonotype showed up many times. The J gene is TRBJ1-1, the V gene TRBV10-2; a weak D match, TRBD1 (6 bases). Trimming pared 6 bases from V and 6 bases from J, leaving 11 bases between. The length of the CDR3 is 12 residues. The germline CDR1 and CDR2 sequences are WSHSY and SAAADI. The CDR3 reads CASRERTAEAFF. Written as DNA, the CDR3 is TGCGCCAGCAGAGAGAGGACAGCTGAAGCTTTCTTT.

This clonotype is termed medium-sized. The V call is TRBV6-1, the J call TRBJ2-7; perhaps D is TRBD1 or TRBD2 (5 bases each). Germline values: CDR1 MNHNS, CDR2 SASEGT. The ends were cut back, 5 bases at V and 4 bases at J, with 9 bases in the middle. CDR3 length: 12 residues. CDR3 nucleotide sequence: TGTGCCAGCAGTTCCGGGGCTTACGAGCAGTACTTC. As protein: CASSSGAYEQYF.